These 15 T cell receptor beta chains came from one sample sequenced in a study of CD8 T cells in ankylosing spondylitis. Overall study findings and caveats: Within ankylosing spondylitis blood, a TCR beta motif made up of under 10 highly homologous variants appeared to be characteristic.

TCRdb independently ran MiXCR on the 5' RACE reads; one entry per CDR3 protein. In the table there are 650,000 to 800,000 distinct CDR3 sequences, under 20% of which are singletons. The antigens these receptors bind are not known. Sequenced material: blood, either unsorted or a sorted T cell fraction (not recorded which). These receptors were taken from a male donor with ankylosing spondylitis.

The V gene is TRBV12-3 or TRBV12-4, the J gene TRBJ1-2; D gene ambiguous. The CDR3 has 14 residues. V shed 1 base and J shed 3 bases, with 9 bases lying between them. The CDR3 DNA sequence: TGTGCCAGCAGTTTAGAAGGCTGGGACTATGGCTACACCTTC. Its translation: CASSLEGWDYGYTF.

Only a few counts were recorded for this clonotype. The V gene is TRBV6-2 or TRBV6-3, the J gene TRBJ2-2, with a tentative D call TRBD1 (6 bases). The ends were cut back, 6 bases at V and 3 bases at J, with 14 bases in the middle. Per the germline V gene, CDR1 is MNHEY and CDR2 is SVGEGT. The CDR3 is made up of 15 amino acids. This CDR3 is CASRPGQRYTGELFF. CDR3 DNA sequence: TGTGCCAGCAGGCCGGGACAAAGATACACCGGGGAGCTGTTTTTT.

This chain joins TRBV5-6 and TRBJ2-2; 7 bases map to TRBD2. This CDR3 comprises 14 residues. In germline, CDR1 is SGHDT, CDR2 YYEEEE. V shed 3 bases and J 7 bases; nucleotides not matched to a gene: 6. The CDR3 DNA is TGTGCCAGCAGCTGGGGGACTACTGTCGGGGAGCTGTTTTTT. The encoded protein is CASSWGTTVGELFF. The full variable domain, completed using reference TRBV5-6 and TRBJ2-2, is DAGVTQSPTHLIKTRGQQVTLRCSPKSGHDTVSWYQQALGQGPQFIFQYYEEEERQRGNFPDRFSGHQFPNYSSELNVNALLLGDSALYLCASSWGTTVGELFFGEGSRLTVL.

V is TRBV5-6 and J is TRBJ2-1; weak D call: TRBD2 (7 bases). CDR3 length equals 16 residues. V was shortened by 1 base and J by 4 bases, with 15 bases between the two germline ends. Germline CDR1 and CDR2: SGHDT and YYEEEE. The CDR3 coding sequence is TGTGCCAGCAGCTTGAACTGGGGGGGCCTGTACAATGAGCAGTTCTTC. Translating gives CASSLNWGGLYNEQFF.

The rearrangement uses TRBV4-1 and TRBJ1-6; TRBD1 is a possible D gene (6 bases). The germline V gene has CDR1 MGHRA and CDR2 YSYEKL. The CDR3 runs 15 residues. Trimming took 9 bases from V and 6 from J, leaving 18 bases between them. The CDR3 loop is CASKGRDIGNSPLHF. CDR3 bases: TGCGCCAGTAAGGGGCGGGACATAGGTAATTCACCCCTCCACTTT.

The rearrangement links TRBV20-1 to TRBJ1-1; perhaps TRBD1 as D (5 bases). Trimming took off 6 bases at V and 4 bases at J, with 15 bases between the two ends. CDR3 length: 13 residues. The V gene's germline CDR1 is DFQATT and CDR2 SNEGSKA (reference sequence). In nucleotides, the CDR3 is TGCAGTGCACGTCAGGGCTCCTCCACTGAAGCTTTCTTT. Its protein is CSARQGSSTEAFF.

This clonotype occurred a few times. V is TRBV4-2 and J is TRBJ2-2; no clear D gene. V was clipped by 4 bases and J by 5 bases, with 8 bases between them. CDR1 and CDR2 (germline): LGHNA, YNFKEQ. This CDR3 spans 13 amino acids. For the CDR3, the DNA is TGTGCCAGCAGCCGAAGGGAAACCGGGGAGCTGTTTTTT. Protein sequence: CASSRRETGELFF.

This clonotype was detected only a few times. This rearrangement joins TRBV29-1 to TRBJ1-5, with 7 bases that match TRBD1. The CDR3 spans 14 residues. The V segment lost 5 bases and the J segment 2 bases; nucleotides outside the gene matches: 6. Germline CDR1 and CDR2: SQVTM and ANQGSEA. The CDR3 sequence: CSVTTGVGNQPQHF. CDR3 DNA: TGCAGCGTTACCACAGGGGTCGGCAATCAGCCCCAGCATTTT. Based on the CDR3 plus reference TRBV29-1 and TRBJ1-5, the full variable domain is SAVISQKPSRDICQRGTSLTIQCQVDSQVTMMFWYRQQPGQSLTLIATANQGSEATYESGFVIDKFPISRPNLTFSTLTVSNMSPEDSSIYLCSVTTGVGNQPQHFGDGTRLSIL.

The V call is TRBV4-1, the J call TRBJ2-7; maybe TRBD1 (5 bases). Deletions cut 0 bases from V and 3 bases from J, with 12 bases between. The germline V gene has CDR1 MGHRA and CDR2 YSYEKL. The CDR3 loop spans 15 amino acids. This chain's CDR3 is CASSQEGNRGYEQYF. DNA of the CDR3: TGCGCCAGCAGCCAAGAGGGGAATAGGGGCTACGAGCAGTACTTC.

The chain couples TRBV2 to TRBJ1-1; no clear D gene. Trimming took off 5 bases at V and 0 bases at J, with 10 bases between the two ends. Looked up from germline, CDR1 is SNHLY and CDR2 is FYNNEI. The CDR3 is made up of 14 amino acids. The CDR3 nucleotides are TGTGCCAGCAGTTGGGATTCGGTGAACACTGAAGCTTTCTTT. Its protein is CASSWDSVNTEAFF.

The rearrangement uses TRBV5-1 and TRBJ2-2; weak D call: TRBD1 (6 bases). The CDR3 has 14 residues. The germline CDR1 and CDR2 sequences are SGHRS and YFSETQ. V lost 0 bases and J lost 6, with 9 bases in between. The CDR3 region is CASSLEAGAGELFF. The CDR3 nucleotides are TGCGCCAGCAGCTTGGAGGCAGGGGCCGGGGAGCTGTTTTTT.

V usage is TRBV3-1 and J usage is TRBJ1-1, with TRBD1 matching 9 bases. Losses at the gene ends were 4 bases for V and 4 bases for J; bases not matched to a gene: 16. CDR1 and CDR2 (germline): LGHDT, YNNKEL (reference sequence). The CDR3 spans 18 residues. CDR3 nucleotide sequence: TGTGCCAGCAGCCCGGATTCCTCGGGACAGGGTTTTATCACTGAAGCTTTCTTT. This encodes CASSPDSSGQGFITEAFF.

This clonotype was observed a few times. The rearrangement uses TRBV7-2 and TRBJ2-7, with D uncertain. V was pared by 1 base and J by 3 bases, with 10 bases between. CDR1 and CDR2 from the germline V gene are SGHTA and FQGNSA. The CDR3 has 14 residues. The CDR3 here is CASSLEPRDYEQYF. In nucleotides, the CDR3 is TGTGCCAGCAGCTTAGAACCTAGGGACTACGAGCAGTACTTC.

A few counts support this clonotype. The chain employs TRBV6-1 and TRBJ1-4; tentative D call: TRBD1 (6 bases). Trimming cost V 6 bases and J 0 bases, with 11 bases left between them. Germline CDR1 and CDR2: MNHNS and SASEGT. This CDR3 is 15 amino acids long. The CDR3 coding sequence is TGTGCCAGCAGGGAGGACAGAGCAACTAATGAAAAACTGTTTTTT. It specifies CASREDRATNEKLFF.

This clonotype was observed many times. The chain employs TRBV12-3 or TRBV12-4 and TRBJ1-5, with D possibly being TRBD1 (5 bases). The CDR3 is 15 residues long. The V gene lost 5 bases and the J gene lost 8 bases, with 19 bases spanning the gap. CDR3 in DNA: TGTGCCAGCAGTCCCAGGGAAGGGAGGGCGGAGCCCCAGCATTTT. The encoded protein is CASSPREGRAEPQHF.